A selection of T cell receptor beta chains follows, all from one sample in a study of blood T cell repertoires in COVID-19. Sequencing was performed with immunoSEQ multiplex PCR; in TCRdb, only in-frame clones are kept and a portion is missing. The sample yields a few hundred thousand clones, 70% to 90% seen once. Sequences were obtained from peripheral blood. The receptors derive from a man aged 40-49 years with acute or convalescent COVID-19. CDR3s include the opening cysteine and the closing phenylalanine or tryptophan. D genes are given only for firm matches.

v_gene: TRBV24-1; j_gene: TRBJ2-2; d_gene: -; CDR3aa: CATSDPRTGQNTGELFF
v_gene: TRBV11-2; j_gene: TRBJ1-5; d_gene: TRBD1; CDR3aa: CASSLDAGGGQPQHF
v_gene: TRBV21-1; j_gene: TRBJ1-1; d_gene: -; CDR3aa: CASSKGRLRQGITPEAFF
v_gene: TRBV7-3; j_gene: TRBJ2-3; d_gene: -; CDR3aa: CASSPSGTEADTQYF
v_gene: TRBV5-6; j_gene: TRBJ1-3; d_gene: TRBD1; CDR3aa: CASSPGTGYGNTIYF
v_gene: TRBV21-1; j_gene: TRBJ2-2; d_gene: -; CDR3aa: CASSKAGGGTGELFF
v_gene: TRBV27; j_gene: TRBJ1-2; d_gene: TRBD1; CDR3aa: CASSFGQGSGYTF
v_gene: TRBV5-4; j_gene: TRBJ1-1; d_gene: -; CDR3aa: CASSLPEAENTEAFF
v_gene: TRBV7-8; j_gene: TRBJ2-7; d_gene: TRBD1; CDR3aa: CASSLSQGDYEQYF
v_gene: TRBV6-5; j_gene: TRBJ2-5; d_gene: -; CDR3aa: CASSYSSGERETQYF